The 14 T cell receptor beta chains reported below all come from one sample, sequenced in a study of human T cells and chemical hapten exposure. One entry per CDR3 protein results from TCRdb running MiXCR on the RACE reads. The sample contains around 120,000 distinct CDR3 sequences, roughly 14% of which appear only once. Time point defined: pre-sensitization, week 0. Treatment indicated: therapeutic diphenylcyclopropenone sensitization with weekly scalp DPC. The sample here was whole blood, taken in connection with sensitization to the hapten diphenylcyclopropenone (DPC). The origin of the receptors is a woman between 18 and 30 years old with alopecia areata. Some clones in this sample may be carry-over from other donors' samples.

The rearrangement uses TRBV15 and TRBJ1-5; a possible D gene is TRBD1 (5 bases). The CDR3 loop spans 13 amino acids. Germline values: CDR1 LNHNV, CDR2 YYDKDF (reference sequence). Trimming removed 0 bases from V and 7 bases from J, with 7 bases in between. CDR3 sequence: CATSREGAQPQHF. CDR3 bases: TGTGCCACCAGCAGAGAAGGGGCCCAGCCCCAGCATTTT.

This clonotype came up a few times. This rearrangement joins TRBV6-5 to TRBJ1-4; no clear D gene. The CDR3 length is 14 residues. The V gene's germline CDR1 is MNHEY and CDR2 SVGAGI. V lost 6 bases and J lost 0, with 8 bases in between. The CDR3 sequence: CASSFRSTNEKLFF. CDR3 nucleotides: TGTGCCAGCAGCTTCAGGTCAACTAATGAAAAACTGTTTTTT.

The rearrangement joins TRBV7-9 to TRBJ2-3; maybe TRBD1 (6 bases). Germline V gives CDR1 SEHNR, CDR2 FQNEAQ (reference sequence). V was trimmed by 4 bases and J by 5 bases, leaving 19 bases between them. The CDR3 consists of 16 residues. CDR3 sequence: CASSSPDLARGDTQYF. For the CDR3, the DNA is TGTGCCAGCAGCTCCCCGGACCTTGCCAGGGGAGATACGCAGTATTTT.

This clonotype has a count of ten or more. V and J are TRBV19 and TRBJ2-6; D is perhaps TRBD1 or TRBD2 (6 bases each). The CDR3 extends over 17 amino acids. V was shortened by 4 bases and J by 2 bases, with 15 bases between the two germline ends. Germline loops: CDR1 LNHDA, CDR2 SQIVND (reference sequence). The CDR3 here is CASSRGTGRTGANVLTF. The CDR3 DNA reads as TGTGCCAGTAGTAGGGGAACAGGGAGGACTGGGGCCAACGTCCTGACTTTC.

The chain is built from TRBV6-1 and TRBJ2-7, with D perhaps TRBD1 (5 bases). Per germline, CDR1 MNHNS and CDR2 SASEGT. V gave up 3 bases and J gave up 0 bases, with 12 bases separating them. The CDR3 sequence is 15 residues long. The CDR3 is CASSEGRAFSYEQYF. As DNA, the CDR3 is TGTGCCAGCAGTGAGGGCAGGGCTTTCTCCTACGAGCAGTACTTC.

This clonotype was detected ten times or more. The V call is TRBV19, the J call TRBJ2-4, with D unclear. This CDR3 spans 16 amino acids. Germline V gene lookup returns CDR1 LNHDA and CDR2 SQIVND (reference sequence). Trimming shortened V by 3 bases and J by 0 bases, and 12 bases separated the two germline ends. The CDR3 DNA is TGTGCCAGTAGTATGGAGTCGCAATTAGCCAAAAACATTCAGTACTTC. Translation: CASSMESQLAKNIQYF. The whole variable domain, filled in from reference TRBV19 and TRBJ2-4, reads DGGITQSPKYLFRKEGQNVTLSCEQNLNHDAMYWYRQDPGQGLRLIYYSQIVNDFQKGDIAEGYSVSREKKESFPLTVTSAQKNPTAFYLCASSMESQLAKNIQYFGAGTRLSVL.

This clonotype was picked up a small number of times. The genes are TRBV10-3 and TRBJ1-3, with TRBD1 as a possible D gene (5 bases). In germline, CDR1 is ENHRY, CDR2 SYGVKD. The ends were cut back, 2 bases at V and 4 bases at J, with 9 bases in the middle. The length of the CDR3 is 14 residues. Here the CDR3 DNA reads TGTGCCATCAGTGAGCCAGGGAACGGAAACACCATATATTTT. The encoded protein is CAISEPGNGNTIYF.

This clonotype was picked up many times. This chain joins TRBV28 and TRBJ1-3, with D unresolved. Per germline, CDR1 MDHEN and CDR2 SYDVKM. The ends were cut back, 4 bases at V and 0 bases at J, with 16 bases in the middle. This CDR3 has 17 residues. This CDR3 reads CASSSSLRVFSGNTIYF. The CDR3 bases are TGTGCCAGCAGTTCCTCTCTCCGGGTTTTCTCTGGAAACACCATATATTTT.

The chain uses TRBV6-5 and TRBJ2-7; 10 bases agree with TRBD1. The junction had 4 bases not matched to a gene; V was cut back by 6 bases and J by 2 bases. CDR3 length: 14 amino acids. CDR1 is MNHEY, CDR2 SVGAGI, per germline. CDR3 nucleotide sequence: TGTGCCAGCAGGCTTGGACAGGGGGCCTACGAGCAGTACTTC. It encodes CASRLGQGAYEQYF.

The chain has TRBV5-8 and TRBJ1-2; the match to TRBD1 covers 11 bases. J was trimmed by 7 bases and V by 4 bases; bases with no gene match: 6. The germline V gene encodes CDR1 SGHTS and CDR2 YDEGEE. This CDR3 has 14 residues. CDR3 in amino acids: CASSLDRGRGGYTF. The CDR3 region has the DNA TGTGCCAGCAGCCTGGACAGGGGGCGCGGTGGCTACACCTTC.

This clonotype was counted a few times. The J gene is TRBJ2-5, the V gene TRBV9; D is unclear. Germline assignment: CDR1 SGDLS and CDR2 YYNGEE. This CDR3 has 15 residues. V was shortened by 0 bases and J by 1 base, with 10 bases between the two germline ends. The CDR3 loop is CASSVGTPPQETQYF. The CDR3 nucleotides are TGTGCCAGCAGCGTAGGGACCCCACCCCAAGAGACCCAGTACTTC.

This rearrangement joins TRBV20-1 to TRBJ1-5, with TRBD1 identical over 9 bases. The CDR3 loop spans 18 amino acids. V shed 5 bases and J 1 base; nucleotides not matched to a gene: 15. Germline V lookup: CDR1 DFQATT, CDR2 SNEGSKA (reference sequence). The CDR3 region has the DNA TGCAGTGCTCTACACTGGGGACAGGGAGGTGGAAGCAATCAGCCCCAGCATTTT. As protein: CSALHWGQGGGSNQPQHF.

The chain uses TRBV10-2 and TRBJ1-5; weak D call: TRBD1 (6 bases). There are 16 residues in the CDR3. Trimming took off 6 bases at V and 1 base at J, with 16 bases between the two ends. The germline CDR1 and CDR2 sequences are WSHSY and SAAADI. The CDR3 protein is CASRPEGGESNQPQHF. As DNA, the CDR3 is TGCGCCAGCAGGCCTGAGGGGGGTGAGAGCAATCAGCCCCAGCATTTT.

The chain links TRBV7-2 to TRBJ2-3, with 9 bases matching TRBD2. The V segment lost 1 base and the J segment 4 bases; nucleotides outside the gene matches: 12. The CDR3 runs 18 residues. CDR1 is SGHTA and CDR2 is FQGNSA in the germline V gene. The CDR3 protein is CASSLVGSGGPGADTQYF. CDR3 in DNA: TGTGCCAGCAGCTTAGTGGGTAGCGGGGGCCCCGGGGCAGATACGCAGTATTTT.